A single T cell receptor (beta chain) is shown here with its context. The source of the sample is a study of T cell responses to AZD1222 COVID-19 vaccine. This CDR3 comprises 15 residues. Trimming cost V 4 bases and J 4 bases; bases outside gene matches: 4. Germline-derived CDR1 and CDR2 are SGHTA and FQGTGA. Repertoires were generated with immunoSEQ multiplex PCR, while TCRdb's copy carries only in-frame clones and drops some. The data hold about 160,000 clones, with about 88% observed a single time. Sample: peripheral blood, taken on day 0 of AZD1222 vaccination. The source is an adult in good health. V and J are TRBV7-3 and TRBJ2-1; 10 bases are a match to TRBD2. The DNA of the CDR3 is TGTGCCAGCAGCTCCCGACTAGCGGGTTACAATGAGCAGTTCTTC. Its translation is CASSSRLAGYNEQFF.